This T cell receptor beta chain stems from a study of OX40 agonist ivuxolimab in advanced cancers. Looking at the study overall: The patients' treatment was ivuxolimab, an agonistic anti-OX40 (CD134) antibody.

The CDR3 is 11 residues long. Per germline, CDR1 SNHLY and CDR2 FYNNEI. V lost 7 bases, J lost 10 bases, and 4 bases stayed unmatched. This table comes from immunoSEQ multiplex PCR, and its TCRdb copy is limited to in-frame clones, with some not included. The sample shows around 61,000 clones, under 90% of them seen only once. The clonotype comes from an adult with an advanced solid tumor such as melanoma, head and neck, liver or kidney cancer. Material: CD4+ or CD8+ T cells sorted from blood, obtained in a trial of the OX40 agonist ivuxolimab. V is TRBV2 and J is TRBJ2-1; TRBD2 agrees at 7 bases. CDR3 nucleotide sequence: TGTGCCAGCACCCTAGCGGAGGAGCAGTTCTTC. Translating gives CASTLAEEQFF.